This T cell receptor (beta chain) comes out of a study of T cells after yellow fever vaccination. TCRdb re-called the 5' RACE reads through MiXCR, storing one row per CDR3 protein. This table has approximately 110,000 distinct CDR3 sequences, around 7.4% appearing once. Trimming removed 5 bases at V and 10 bases at J, with 15 bases between. Per the germline V gene, CDR1 is SGHTA and CDR2 is FQGNSA. This CDR3 contains 13 residues. In its sample, this clonotype was seen once. The genes are TRBV7-2 and TRBJ2-1, with D tentatively TRBD2 (7 bases). The material sequenced was CD4+ T cells sorted from PBMCs, taken around 10 days after the first yellow fever vaccination. The clonotype was recovered from a man between 18 and 35 years old who received the YFV17D yellow fever vaccine. CDR3 DNA sequence: TGTGCCAGCAGCCCCCGCACGGGGGGCGAGCAGTTCTTC. It specifies CASSPRTGGEQFF.